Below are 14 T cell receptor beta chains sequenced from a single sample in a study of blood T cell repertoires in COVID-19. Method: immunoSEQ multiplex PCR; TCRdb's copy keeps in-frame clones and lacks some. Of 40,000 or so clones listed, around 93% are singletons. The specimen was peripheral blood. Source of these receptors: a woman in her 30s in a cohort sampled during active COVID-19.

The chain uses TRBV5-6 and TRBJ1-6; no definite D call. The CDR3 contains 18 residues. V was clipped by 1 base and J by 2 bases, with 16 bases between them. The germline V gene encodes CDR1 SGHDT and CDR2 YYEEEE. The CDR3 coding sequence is TGTGCCAGCAGCTTGAATTACGAGATTTCGGCCTATAATTCACCCCTCCACTTT. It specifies CASSLNYEISAYNSPLHF.

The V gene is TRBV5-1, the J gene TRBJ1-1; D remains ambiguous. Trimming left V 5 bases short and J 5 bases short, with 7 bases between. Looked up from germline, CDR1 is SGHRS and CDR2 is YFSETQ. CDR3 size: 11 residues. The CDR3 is CASSRGTEAFF. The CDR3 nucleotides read TGCGCCAGCAGTAGAGGGACTGAAGCTTTCTTT.

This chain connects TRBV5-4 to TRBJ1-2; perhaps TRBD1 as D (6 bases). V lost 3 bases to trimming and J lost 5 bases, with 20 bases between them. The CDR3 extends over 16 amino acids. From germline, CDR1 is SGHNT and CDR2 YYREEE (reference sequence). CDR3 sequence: CASSSRTERGSYGYTF. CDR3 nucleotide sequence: TGTGCCAGCAGCTCCCGGACAGAGCGGGGGAGTTATGGCTACACCTTC.

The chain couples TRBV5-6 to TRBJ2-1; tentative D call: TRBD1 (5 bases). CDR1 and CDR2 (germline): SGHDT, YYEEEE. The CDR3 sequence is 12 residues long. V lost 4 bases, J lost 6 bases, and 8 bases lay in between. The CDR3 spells CASSRGSNEQFF. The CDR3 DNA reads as TGTGCCAGCAGCAGGGGCTCCAATGAGCAGTTCTTC.

CDR3 region: CASSAWGDEQYF. As DNA, the CDR3 is TGTGCCAGCAGTGCCTGGGGAGACGAGCAGTACTTC. V gene TRBV28 combines with J gene TRBJ2-7, with a tentative D call TRBD2 (5 bases). The CDR3 sequence is 12 residues long. Germline values: CDR1 MDHEN, CDR2 SYDVKM. Trimming took off 5 bases at V and 5 bases at J, with 10 bases between the two ends.

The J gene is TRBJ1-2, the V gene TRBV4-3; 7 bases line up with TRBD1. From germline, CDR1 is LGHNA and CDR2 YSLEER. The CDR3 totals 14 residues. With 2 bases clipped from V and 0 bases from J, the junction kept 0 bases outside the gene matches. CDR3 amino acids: CASSQQGANYGYTF. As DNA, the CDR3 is TGCGCCAGCAGCCAACAGGGGGCTAACTATGGCTACACCTTC.

The DNA for the CDR3 is TGTGCCAGCAGTGAATCCCGGACAGGGATTTATGAGCAGTTCTTC. This codes for CASSESRTGIYEQFF. V and J are TRBV25-1 and TRBJ2-1; 8 bases are a match to TRBD1. Trimming cost V 1 base and J 8 bases; bases outside gene matches: 7. The length of the CDR3 is 15 residues. The V gene's germline CDR1 is MGHDK and CDR2 SYGVNS. Supplemented by reference TRBV25-1 and TRBJ2-1, the full variable domain reads EADIYQTPRYLVIGTGKKITLECSQTMGHDKMYWYQQDPGMELHLIHYSYGVNSTEKGDLSSESTVSRIRTEHFPLTLESARPSHTSQYLCASSESRTGIYEQFFGPGTRLTVL.

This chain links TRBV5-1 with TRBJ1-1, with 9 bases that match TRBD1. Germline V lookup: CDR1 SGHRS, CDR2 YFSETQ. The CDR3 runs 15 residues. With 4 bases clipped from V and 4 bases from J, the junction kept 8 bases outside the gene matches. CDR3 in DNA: TGCGCCAGCAGCATGTACAGGGGGCCGGGCACTGAAGCTTTCTTT. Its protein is CASSMYRGPGTEAFF.

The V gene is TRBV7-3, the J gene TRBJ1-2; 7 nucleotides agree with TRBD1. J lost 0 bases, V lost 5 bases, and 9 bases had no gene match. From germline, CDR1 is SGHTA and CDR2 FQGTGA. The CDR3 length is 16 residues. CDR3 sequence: CASSPTAGTANYGYTF. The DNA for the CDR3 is TGTGCCAGCAGCCCAACCGCCGGGACAGCTAACTATGGCTACACCTTC.

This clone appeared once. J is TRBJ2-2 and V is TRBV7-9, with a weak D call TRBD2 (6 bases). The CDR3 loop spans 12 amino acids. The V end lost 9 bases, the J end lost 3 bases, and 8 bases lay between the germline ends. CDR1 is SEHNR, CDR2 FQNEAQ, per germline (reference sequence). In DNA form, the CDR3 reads TGTGCCAGTGGGAGGTACACCGGGGAGCTGTTTTTT. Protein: CASGRYTGELFF.

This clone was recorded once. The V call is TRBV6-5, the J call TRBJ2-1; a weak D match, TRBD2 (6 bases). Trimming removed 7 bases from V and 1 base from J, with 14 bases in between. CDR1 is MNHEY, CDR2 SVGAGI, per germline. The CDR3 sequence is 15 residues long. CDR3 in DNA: TGTGCCAGCATTGCGGGGTTCGGGTCCTACAATGAGCAGTTCTTC. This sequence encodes CASIAGFGSYNEQFF.

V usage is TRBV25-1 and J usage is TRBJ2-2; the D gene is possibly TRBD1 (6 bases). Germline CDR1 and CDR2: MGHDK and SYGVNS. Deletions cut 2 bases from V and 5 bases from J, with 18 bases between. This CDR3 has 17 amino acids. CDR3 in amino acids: CASSETRPVRGTGELFF. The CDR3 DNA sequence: TGTGCCAGCAGTGAAACACGGCCGGTGAGGGGGACCGGGGAGCTGTTTTTT.

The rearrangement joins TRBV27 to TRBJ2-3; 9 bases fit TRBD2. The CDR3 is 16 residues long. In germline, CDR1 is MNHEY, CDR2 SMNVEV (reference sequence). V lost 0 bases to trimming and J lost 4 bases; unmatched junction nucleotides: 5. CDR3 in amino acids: CASSLSVAGAADTQYF. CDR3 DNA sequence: TGTGCCAGCAGTTTATCGGTAGCGGGAGCGGCAGATACGCAGTATTTT.

The CDR3 DNA reads TGTGCCAGCAGCTTATTGACAGGGACCCGGGGGCATGGCTACACCTTC. It translates to CASSLLTGTRGHGYTF. The chain has TRBV7-2 and TRBJ1-2, with TRBD1 identical over 7 bases. With 2 bases clipped from V and 6 bases from J, the junction kept 12 bases outside the gene matches. The CDR3 length is 16 residues. The germline V gene encodes CDR1 SGHTA and CDR2 FQGNSA.